The source of this TCR beta chain is a study of siplizumab effects on memory and regulatory T cells (dated by TCRdb to the late 2010s). General notes on the study: The effect of the anti-CD2 antibody siplizumab on alloreactive T-cell subsets was examined in allogeneic mixed lymphocyte reactions constructed from human PBMCs. Study-level results and caveats: In reactions with siplizumab, an average of approximately 69% of mappable alloreactive CD4+ clones were Treg-derived, compared with approximately 29% in control reactions. For roughly 80-96% of proliferating CD4+ or CD8+ clones, no naive or memory phenotype could be assigned. Whether proliferating Tregs from siplizumab cultures actually had suppressive function was not functionally confirmed. The cumulative frequency of alloreactive sequences that could be traced back to unstimulated CD4+ memory T cells was significantly reduced by siplizumab. Sequences below about 10^-5 frequency were poorly captured, so only a minor fraction of alloreactive clones could be mapped to unstimulated subsets. Unstimulated naive T cells appeared more diverse than memory T cells, and naive cells seemed to contribute substantially to the alloresponse.

The library was built by means of the immunoSEQ multiplex PCR assay. Each sample had 10^5 or so TCR templates assayed by the deep sequencing platform. Genomic DNA extracted from sorted T cells was used for TCRbeta CDR3 sequencing. Per the authors' processing: The R programming language was used for clonal analysis of the TCRbeta CDR3 data. Comparing unstimulated samples against CFSE-low samples taken after the reaction was how alloreactive CD4+ and CD8+ clones were defined. Regulatory or non-regulatory origin of alloreactive CD4+ clones was assigned by matching sequences to the sorted unstimulated Treg and non-Treg repertoires. Here the immuneACCESS table is served through TCRdb, limited to in-frame sequences with V and J called. Missing clones are a known gap in these copies; in checked studies unresolved V genes cover under half, and the rest lacks a known reason. V, J and clone size were drawn from that table, and D and trimming were deduced from the DNA. The table for this sample lists 95,000 to 100,000 clones; about nine tenths of them were counted only once. 12% of the sample lies in the top ten.

Sorted unstimulated T cells, along with proliferating T cells recovered from mixed lymphocyte reactions, underwent TCRbeta CDR3 sequencing. Fresh whole blood from fewer than 12 HLA-typed healthy donors was used to isolate PBMCs. To map where alloreactive clones came from, CD4+ non-regulatory T cells in the unstimulated state were FACS-sorted. Trimming costs V 6 bases and J 2 bases, and their ends lie 14 bases apart. The germline V gene specifies MDHEN as CDR1 and SYDVKM as CDR2. There are 15 amino acids in the CDR3, from cysteine to phenylalanine inclusive. Of all the DNA, just the CDR3 is kept, 45 bases in frame from base 1. With regard to this clone: Its cognate antigen has yet to be identified. No much larger clone is present one base from it, and per-base qualities are unavailable.

The sample comprised non-Treg CD4+ T cells sorted from blood. The cell subset or site label for this specimen denotes: FACS-sorted unstimulated CD4+ non-regulatory T cells. The chain is assembled from TRBV28 and TRBJ1-5; a tentative D call is TRBD1 (6 bases match). The source is a human donor in good health. This receptor carries the CDR3 CASRNTGMGNQPQHF. The nucleotide sequence reads TGTGCCAGCAGAAACACAGGGATGGGCAATCAGCCCCAGCATTTT. The variable domain in full, with residues beyond the CDR3 obtained from the reference TRBV28 and TRBJ1-5 genes, is DVKVTQSSRYLVKRTGEKVFLECVQDMDHENMFWYRQDPGLGLRLIYFSYDVKMKEKGDIPEGYSVSREKKERFSLILESASTNQTSMYLCASRNTGMGNQPQHFGDGTRLSIL.